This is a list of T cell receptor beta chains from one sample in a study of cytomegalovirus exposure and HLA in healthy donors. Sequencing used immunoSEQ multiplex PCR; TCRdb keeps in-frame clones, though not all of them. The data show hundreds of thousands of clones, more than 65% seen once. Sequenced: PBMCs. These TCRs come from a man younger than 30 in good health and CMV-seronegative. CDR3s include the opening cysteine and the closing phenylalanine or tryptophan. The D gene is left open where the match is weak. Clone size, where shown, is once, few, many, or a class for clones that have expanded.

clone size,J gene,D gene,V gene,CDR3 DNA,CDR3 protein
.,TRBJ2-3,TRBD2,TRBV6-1,TGTGCCAGCAGTGAACTCCTAGCGGGGTACACAGATACGCAGTATTTT,CASSELLAGYTDTQYF
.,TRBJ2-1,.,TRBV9,TGTGCCAGCAGCTTTCGGGGACAAAGGACCTACAATGAGCAGTTCTTC,CASSFRGQRTYNEQFF
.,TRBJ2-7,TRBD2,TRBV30,TGTGCCTGGAGTAAGGCACTAGCGGGAAGAGACGAGCAGTACTTC,CAWSKALAGRDEQYF
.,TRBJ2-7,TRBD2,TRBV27,TGTGCCAGCAGTTTTCATAGCGGGAGCTACGAGCAGTACTTC,CASSFHSGSYEQYF
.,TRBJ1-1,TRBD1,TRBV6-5,TGTGCCAGCAGGTCCCCCGGGGGACAGGGGGTTACAACTTTCTTT,CASRSPGGQGVTTFF
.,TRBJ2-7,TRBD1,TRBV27,TGTGCCAGCAGCTCGGGACAGACCTACGAGCAGTACTTC,CASSSGQTYEQYF
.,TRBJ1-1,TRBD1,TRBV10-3,TGTGCCATCAGTGAGCGGACAGGGAAGAACACTGAAGCTTTCTTT,CAISERTGKNTEAFF
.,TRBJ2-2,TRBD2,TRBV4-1,TGCGCCAGCAGCCAATCAGGGACTATTGGTACCGCCGGGGAGCTGTTTTTT,CASSQSGTIGTAGELFF
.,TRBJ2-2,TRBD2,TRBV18,TGTGCCAGCTCACAAAACATGCGGGAGGCCACGAACACCGGGGAGCTGTTTTTT,CASSQNMREATNTGELFF
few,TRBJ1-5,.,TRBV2,TGTGCCAGCAGTGAAAGGGTAGGGGGGGGCCAGCCCCAGCATTTT,CASSERVGGGQPQHF
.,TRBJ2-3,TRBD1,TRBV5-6,TGTGCCAGCAGCCCCCTGGACAGGGGGGGGCTAACACCGCAGTATTTT,CASSPLDRGGLTPQYF
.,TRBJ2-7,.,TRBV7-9,TGTGCCAGCAGCTTAGACGTAGACTACGAGCAGTACTTC,CASSLDVDYEQYF
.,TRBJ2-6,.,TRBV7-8,TGTGCCAGCAGCTTACCTTTCAGCTCTGGGGCCAACGTCCTGACTTTC,CASSLPFSSGANVLTF
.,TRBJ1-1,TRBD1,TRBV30,TGTGCCTGGAGTGGGACAGGGGGCGCTTTCTTT,CAWSGTGGAFF
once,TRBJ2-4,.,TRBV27,TGTGCCAGCAGTCCCCCCGGCAGGCTAGCCAAAAACATTCAGTACTTC,CASSPPGRLAKNIQYF
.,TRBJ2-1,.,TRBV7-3,TGTGCCAGCAGCTTAGTAGCGCCCCGGGTCCCTCGGCATGAGCAGTTCTTC,CASSLVAPRVPRHEQFF
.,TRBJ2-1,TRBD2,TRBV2,TGTGCCAGCAGTGAGGGGTTAGCGGGAAATGAGCAGTTCTTC,CASSEGLAGNEQFF
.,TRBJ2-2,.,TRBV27,TGTGCCAGCAGTTTAATGTTCCCGGGAAACCCCGGGGAGCTGTTTTTT,CASSLMFPGNPGELFF
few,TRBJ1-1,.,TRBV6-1,TGTGCCAGCAGTTTTGACAGGCCGAACACTGAAGCTTTCTTT,CASSFDRPNTEAFF
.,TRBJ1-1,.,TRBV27,TGTGCCAGCAGTTTATCCCCCAACAGAAACACTGAAGCTTTCTTT,CASSLSPNRNTEAFF
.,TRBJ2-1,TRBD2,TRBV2,TGTGCCAGCCCGACTAGCGGGATGGGGAATGAGCAGTTCTTC,CASPTSGMGNEQFF
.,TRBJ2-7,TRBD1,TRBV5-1,TGCGCCAGCAGTCCACTTCTAGGGACAGGGGCCTCCTACGAGCAGTACTTC,CASSPLLGTGASYEQYF
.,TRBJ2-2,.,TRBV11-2,TGTGCCAGCAGACGGGAAACCGGGGAGCTGTTTTTT,CASRRETGELFF